This T cell receptor (beta chain) was observed in a study of blood T cell repertoires in COVID-19 (dated by TCRdb to the early 2020s). About the full investigation: Samples covering the acute and convalescent phases of COVID-19 were provided by collaborators in the United States, Italy and Spain. The material from the prospective study consisted of cDNA or gDNA derived from T cells, B-cell-depleted T cells, or PBMCs. Subjects who had been exposed to COVID-19, were actively infected with it, or had recovered from it provided the deeply sampled blood TCRbeta repertoires that made up the dataset. The repertoires were made available in a free public database intended to serve as a resource for research on the immune response to SARS-CoV-2. Samples were obtained from the ongoing ImmuneRACE study (first 160 participants) and from over 1,000 subjects provided by 6 global collaborators. Sample metadata almost always included a de-identified subject ID, COVID-19 status, age in years and sex. Where available, HLA class I and class II types were obtained from metadata supplied by the sample provider rather than from assay-based typing.

Comment on this clone: Its specific antigen is unknown. Base qualities are not at hand, and no much larger clone is one base apart.

For CDR1 and CDR2, the germline V gene lists SGHNT and YENEEA. Trimming accounts for 4 bases at V and 1 base at J, while the number of junction bases matched to no gene is 6. The CDR3 holds 15 amino acids from the cysteine to the phenylalanine. Just the 45-base CDR3 DNA is kept, in frame starting at base 1. TCRbeta CDR3 regions were amplified from genomic DNA by means of the immunoSEQ Assay, a bias-controlled multiplex PCR. Concerning the study's data processing: The number of nucleated cells in each sample was estimated by amplification of reference gene primers within the assay. Sequence reads were collapsed and filtered to measure the absolute abundance of every unique TCRbeta CDR3 rearrangement. For each sample, productive Simpson clonality was calculated as the square root of Simpson's diversity index across productive rearrangements. TCRdb provides this immuneACCESS table in a form limited to in-frame rearrangements. Some clones are lacking; in checked studies, under half of them reflect an unresolved V gene, and why the rest are absent is not known. The DNA was the basis for D and trimming; V, J and clone size are from that table. The sample has about 140,000 clones on record, 77% of them singletons. The ten largest clonotypes hold roughly 9% of the sample.

What the research found in general, with its limitations: The amount of clinical and demographic metadata varied by source and participant and was provided uncurated.

Collaborating institutions collected whole blood in K2EDTA tubes following their own protocols. For TCRbeta analysis, collaborators shipped samples in one of three forms: frozen whole blood, isolated PBMCs, or DNA extracted from either of those sample types. This TCR derives from a woman in her 50s with active or convalescent COVID-19. Sample: peripheral blood. The rearrangement joined TRBV11-3 to TRBJ1-1; 7 bases in the junction line up with TRBD1. CDR3 loop: CASSSRGRGNTEAFF. In nucleotide form, the sequence is TGTGCCAGCAGCTCGAGGGGGCGCGGGAACACTGAAGCTTTCTTT. Beyond the CDR3, the reference TRBV11-3 and TRBJ1-1 genes provide the residues; the full variable domain reads: EAGVVQSPRYKIIEKKQPVAFWCNPISGHNTLYWYLQNLGQGPELLIRYENEEAVDDSQLPKDRFSAERLKGVDSTLKIQPAELGDSAVYLCASSSRGRGNTEAFFGQGTRLTVV.